Listed here is a single T cell receptor (beta chain). The target antigen is unknown. This sample is drawn from a study of shared clonotypes between healthy human individuals. Study-level results: Some naive CD4 clonotypes, 5% to 5.5%, turned up in common across a handful of donors. Rarefaction exposed incomplete sorted-subset sequencing despite large depth. Sampling used blood alone; tissue repertoires probably differ.

Trimming removed 5 bases at V and 1 base at J, with 12 bases between. CDR3 size: 15 residues. The germline CDR1 and CDR2 sequences are SGHAT and FQNNGV. CD4+ cell separation produced CD45RA+ naive and CD45RA-negative memory subsets. TCRdb's copy holds only in-frame clones and misses some; the assay was immunoSEQ multiplex PCR. Of around 510,000 clones listed, 90% to 96% are singletons. This TCR was sampled from a woman aged 25 to 45 in good health. The sequenced material came from naive CD4+ T cells sorted from blood. Subset of the sample: CD45RA+ positively selected. The J gene is TRBJ2-1, the V gene TRBV11-2; D unresolved. The CDR3 sequence: CASSSDSESYNEQFF. The CDR3 nucleotides are TGTGCCAGCAGCAGCGACTCGGAGTCCTACAATGAGCAGTTCTTC.